This entry describes one T cell receptor beta chain. As yet, its antigen is unknown. The data stem from a study of T-cell reconstitution after alpha-beta-depleted transplantation in children. CDR1 MDHEN and CDR2 SYDVKM come from the germline V gene. The CDR3 has 17 amino acids. J gave up 0 bases and V 0 bases, and 8 bases lay outside the gene matches. TCRbeta library preparation incorporated unique molecular identifiers. TCRdb processed the PCR reads anew with MiXCR; each CDR3 protein has one entry. The repertoire holds hundreds of thousands of distinct CDR3 sequences, with 20% to 30% as singletons. Study results and caveats: About two months after transplant, alpha-beta T cells reportedly came from several hundred expanded graft clones. By one year post-transplant, T-cell counts and diversity largely arose from T cells that were newly produced.

The rearrangement joins TRBV28 to TRBJ2-7; 7 nucleotides match TRBD1. The TCR was taken from a girl aged 2 to 10 with Fanconi anemia, due to receive a stem cell transplant. Sequencing was performed on PBMCs, taken before TCRalphabeta/CD19-depleted stem cell transplant. The CDR3 DNA sequence: TGTGCCAGCAGTTTATGGTCGGGACAGCCAAGCTCCTACGAGCAGTACTTC. This gives the protein CASSLWSGQPSSYEQYF.